The 9 T cell receptor beta chains in this list originate from one sample, sequenced in a study of post-analysis software for immune sequencing data. Broader study findings: Controls had lower frequencies than patients of five TRBV segments, which included TRBV5-6, TRBV5-1 and TRBV20-1.

Every TCR beta cDNA library bore unique molecular identifiers. MiXCR was run by TCRdb on the PCR reads, yielding one entry per CDR3 protein. The sample lists around 260,000 distinct CDR3 sequences, 36% occurring once. No antigen has been identified for these receptors. The material sequenced was blood. The receptor source for this set is a girl aged 10-17 years with multiple sclerosis.

The chain is built from TRBV3-1 and TRBJ1-1; possibly TRBD1 for D (6 bases). This CDR3 has 15 amino acids. Germline assignment: CDR1 LGHDT and CDR2 YNNKEL (reference sequence). Trimming stripped 1 base from V and 5 bases from J, with 14 bases between. The CDR3 coding sequence is TGTGCCAGCAGCCAAGTAGGAGGGGGTGGGACTGAAGCTTTCTTT. Translating it yields CASSQVGGGGTEAFF.

As concerns this clonotype: The CDR3 ends on some other residue instead of the conserved phenylalanine or tryptophan, so this is likely a read error. The chain is built from TRBV9 and TRBJ2-1, with a tentative D call TRBD2 (6 bases). V was shortened by 2 bases and J by 10 bases, with 13 bases between the two germline ends. Per germline, CDR1 SGDLS and CDR2 YYNGEE. The CDR3 loop spans 13 amino acids. The CDR3 coding sequence is TGTGCCAGCAGCGTGACGAGCGGGTCGGAGCAGTTCTGC. Encoded protein: CASSVTSGSEQFC.

The chain combines TRBV7-8 with TRBJ2-1, with unresolved D. This CDR3 comprises 12 residues. V lost 3 bases to trimming and J lost 8 bases, with 8 bases between them. Germline-derived CDR1 and CDR2 are SGHVS and FQNEAQ. The CDR3 bases are TGTGCCAGCAGCTTTTATACTGATGAGCAGTTCTTC. Translating it yields CASSFYTDEQFF. Based on the CDR3 plus reference TRBV7-8 and TRBJ2-1, the full variable domain is GAGVSQSPRYKVAKRGQDVALRCDPISGHVSLFWYQQALGQGPEFLTYFQNEAQLDKSGLPSDRFFAERPEGSVSTLKIQRTQQEDSAVYLCASSFYTDEQFFGPGTRLTVL.

At least ten counts were recorded for this clonotype. The V call is TRBV11-2, the J call TRBJ1-6; D is ambiguous. Deletions cut 0 bases from V and 7 bases from J, with 10 bases between. The CDR3 totals 15 residues. Looked up from germline, CDR1 is SGHAT and CDR2 is FQNNGV. The DNA for the CDR3 is TGTGCCAGCAGCTTAGATCCAGGCCCAAATTCACCCCTCCACTTT. Translated: CASSLDPGPNSPLHF.

Remarks on this clonotype: Being one base from a much bigger clone, this may be a read error. The chain uses TRBV7-2 and TRBJ2-3; 7 nucleotides match TRBD2. The CDR3 sequence is 15 residues long. V lost 4 bases and J lost 3; bases outside the gene matches: 7. CDR1 is SGHTA and CDR2 is FQGNSA in the germline V gene. CDR3 loop: CASSSGLTYTDTQYF. For the CDR3, the DNA is TGTGCCAGCAGCTCGGGACTAACATATACAGATACGCAGTATTTT.

The CDR3 here is CASSFRQGPPKKGNQPQHF. The CDR3 DNA is TGCGCCAGCAGCTTTCGACAGGGGCCACCAAAGAAGGGCAATCAGCCCCAGCATTTT. This rearrangement joins TRBV5-1 to TRBJ1-5; TRBD1 matches 8 bases. Germline V CDR1 and CDR2: SGHRS, YFSETQ. The CDR3 contains 19 residues. V dropped 2 bases and J dropped 2; count of bases not matched to a gene: 15.

This clonotype has more than one count but fewer than ten. This may stem from a read error, because a much larger clone lies one nucleotide away. This chain links TRBV5-1 with TRBJ2-3; D is possibly TRBD1 (5 bases). The CDR3 has 14 residues. Trimming pared 0 bases from V and 2 bases from J, leaving 7 bases between. Germline V gene lookup returns CDR1 SGHRS and CDR2 YFSETQ. DNA for the CDR3: TGCGCCAGCAGCTTGGACAGGCTCACAGATACGCAGTATTTT. It is translated as CASSLDRLTDTQYF.

This clonotype has at least ten counts. This chain joins TRBV6-5 and TRBJ1-5, with TRBD1 identical over 7 bases. The V segment lost 6 bases and the J segment 3 bases; nucleotides outside the gene matches: 8. The CDR3 spans 15 residues. Germline-derived CDR1 and CDR2 are MNHEY and SVGAGI. In DNA form, the CDR3 reads TGTGCCAGCAGGCCCGGGACAGCAGACAATCAGCCCCAGCATTTT. Its translation is CASRPGTADNQPQHF.

For this clonotype: A much bigger clone sits one base away, suggesting this may be a read error. The chain couples TRBV6-2 or TRBV6-3 to TRBJ2-1; no clear D gene. The CDR3 loop spans 15 amino acids. CDR1 MNHEY and CDR2 SVGEGT come from the germline V gene. Trimming left V 2 bases short and J 5 bases short, with 13 bases between. CDR3 bases: TGTGCCAGCAGTTACGCAACTATAGCCCACAATGAGCAGTTCTTC. Translation: CASSYATIAHNEQFF.